This is a list of T cell receptor beta chains from one sample in a study of shared clonotypes between healthy human individuals. Clones were read by immunoSEQ multiplex PCR, and TCRdb kept only the in-frame ones, dropping some. The sample contains some 200,000 clones, just under 95% of which appear only once. Sample: naive CD4+ T cells sorted from blood. The source is a woman in her twenties or thirties in good health. CDR3s include the opening cysteine and the closing phenylalanine or tryptophan. The order of the fields is clone size, D gene, V gene, J gene, CDR3 protein, CDR3 DNA. A D gene is named only where the DNA matches it firmly. Where a row states a size, it is once, few, many or the class of an expanded clone; other rows omit it.

size: .; D: TRBD2; V: TRBV4-1; J: TRBJ2-5; CDR3: CASSQDPTSGRAQETQYF; DNA: TGCGCCAGCAGCCAAGATCCGACTAGCGGGAGGGCCCAAGAGACCCAGTACTTC
size: .; D: .; V: TRBV5-1; J: TRBJ1-1; CDR3: CASSLERQGSGGTEAFF; DNA: TGCGCCAGCAGCTTGGAGCGGCAGGGGTCTGGGGGCACTGAAGCTTTCTTT
size: .; D: TRBD1; V: TRBV28; J: TRBJ1-1; CDR3: CASIPGTGRGAFF; DNA: TGTGCCAGCATCCCGGGGACAGGGAGAGGAGCTTTCTTT
size: once; D: .; V: TRBV28; J: TRBJ2-7; CDR3: CASSYDKTSYYEQYF; DNA: TGTGCCAGCAGTTACGATAAAACGAGCTACTACGAGCAGTACTTC
size: .; D: .; V: TRBV5-5; J: TRBJ1-5; CDR3: CASSLYGSNQPQHF; DNA: TGTGCCAGCAGCTTGTATGGTAGCAATCAGCCCCAGCATTTT
size: .; D: .; V: TRBV28; J: TRBJ2-7; CDR3: CASSPERLVFHEQYF; DNA: TGTGCCAGCAGCCCAGAGAGGTTGGTCTTCCACGAGCAGTACTTC
size: .; D: TRBD2; V: TRBV6-1; J: TRBJ2-7; CDR3: CASSESVTSFYEQYF; DNA: TGTGCCAGCAGTGAATCGGTGACTAGCTTCTACGAGCAGTACTTC
size: .; D: .; V: TRBV19; J: TRBJ2-7; CDR3: CASRRAGNYEQYF; DNA: TGTGCTAGTAGGCGGGCCGGGAACTACGAGCAGTACTTC
size: .; D: TRBD1; V: TRBV7-9; J: TRBJ1-4; CDR3: CASSLLLTGPGEKLFF; DNA: TGTGCCAGCAGCTTACTATTGACAGGGCCGGGAGAAAAACTGTTTTTT
size: .; D: .; V: TRBV6-5; J: TRBJ1-1; CDR3: CASSPVSKTGTEAFF; DNA: TGTGCCAGCAGCCCAGTCTCCAAAACCGGCACTGAAGCTTTCTTT
size: .; D: TRBD1; V: TRBV4-2; J: TRBJ1-6; CDR3: CASSRAGQGANSPLHF; DNA: TGTGCCAGCAGCCGGGCCGGACAGGGGGCTAATTCACCCCTCCACTTT
size: .; D: .; V: TRBV5-1; J: TRBJ1-5; CDR3: CASSLDGNQPQHF; DNA: TGCGCCAGCAGCTTGGACGGGAATCAGCCCCAGCATTTT
size: .; D: .; V: TRBV2; J: TRBJ1-2; CDR3: CASSRTGGGYTF; DNA: TGTGCCAGCAGCCGAACCGGCGGTGGCTACACCTTC
size: .; D: .; V: TRBV28; J: TRBJ2-4; CDR3: CASSPRGEVRIQNIQYF; DNA: TGTGCCAGCAGTCCCCGGGGCGAGGTCCGTATCCAAAACATTCAGTACTTC
size: .; D: .; V: TRBV5-4; J: TRBJ1-4; CDR3: CASSKRRTDPPTNEKLFF; DNA: TGTGCCAGCAGCAAGCGGCGGACCGACCCTCCCACTAATGAAAAACTGTTTTTT
size: .; D: .; V: TRBV7-9; J: TRBJ1-4; CDR3: CASSLAGGLFF; DNA: TGTGCCAGCAGCTTAGCTGGAGGACTGTTTTTT
size: .; D: .; V: TRBV6-4; J: TRBJ1-2; CDR3: CASSEDRRSGYTF; DNA: TGTGCCAGCAGTGAAGACAGACGATCTGGCTACACCTTC
size: .; D: .; V: TRBV19; J: TRBJ1-3; CDR3: CASTMPGTGNTIYF; DNA: TGTGCCAGTACCATGCCCGGGACTGGAAACACCATATATTTT
size: once; D: TRBD1; V: TRBV28; J: TRBJ1-2; CDR3: CASRDRANGYTF; DNA: TGTGCCAGCAGAGACAGGGCAAATGGCTACACCTTC
size: .; D: .; V: TRBV20-1; J: TRBJ1-2; CDR3: CSASGVYGYTF; DNA: TGCAGTGCGTCTGGGGTCTATGGCTACACCTTC
size: .; D: TRBD2; V: TRBV27; J: TRBJ2-4; CDR3: CASSLSPPLAGGRVWENIQYF; DNA: TGTGCCAGCAGTTTAAGCCCCCCACTAGCGGGAGGAAGAGTTTGGGAAAACATTCAGTACTTC
size: .; D: .; V: TRBV18; J: TRBJ1-5; CDR3: CASSPPSVHNQPQHF; DNA: TGTGCCAGCTCACCACCGTCCGTACACAATCAGCCCCAGCATTTT
size: .; D: .; V: TRBV5-1; J: TRBJ2-7; CDR3: CASSSRGGVYEQYF; DNA: TGCGCCAGCAGCTCCAGGGGGGGGGTGTACGAGCAGTACTTC
size: .; D: .; V: TRBV18; J: TRBJ2-2; CDR3: CASSPGVAQSNTGELFF; DNA: TGTGCCAGCTCACCAGGGGTGGCGCAATCGAACACCGGGGAGCTGTTTTTT
size: .; D: TRBD1; V: TRBV20-1; J: TRBJ2-1; CDR3: CSARNRDREFF; DNA: TGCAGTGCCCGAAACCGGGACAGGGAGTTCTTC
size: .; D: .; V: TRBV7-9; J: TRBJ1-1; CDR3: CASSARTVGTEAFF; DNA: TGTGCCAGCAGCGCCCGGACGGTGGGCACTGAAGCTTTCTTT
size: .; D: .; V: TRBV29-1; J: TRBJ2-5; CDR3: CSVHGASLETQYF; DNA: TGCAGCGTTCACGGGGCTAGTCTGGAGACCCAGTACTTC
size: .; D: .; V: TRBV5-1; J: TRBJ2-1; CDR3: CASSQSGLATTNEQFF; DNA: TGCGCCAGCAGCCAAAGTGGGCTAGCAACCACCAATGAGCAGTTCTTC
size: .; D: .; V: TRBV2; J: TRBJ1-5; CDR3: CASTPETDQPQHF; DNA: TGTGCCAGCACTCCAGAGACAGATCAGCCCCAGCATTTT
size: once; D: TRBD1; V: TRBV2; J: TRBJ1-1; CDR3: CASRRQGDTEAFF; DNA: TGTGCCAGCAGGCGACAGGGTGACACTGAAGCTTTCTTT
size: .; D: .; V: TRBV11-1; J: TRBJ2-5; CDR3: CASSPSTPLGTTETQYF; DNA: TGTGCCAGCAGCCCCTCGACTCCCCTCGGTACAACTGAGACCCAGTACTTC
size: .; D: .; V: TRBV28; J: TRBJ2-7; CDR3: CASSLNSLGSSYEQYF; DNA: TGTGCCAGCAGTTTAAATTCTCTGGGAAGCTCCTACGAGCAGTACTTC
size: .; D: TRBD2; V: TRBV28; J: TRBJ2-6; CDR3: CASSQRTSVSSGANVLTF; DNA: TGTGCCAGCAGCCAAAGGACTAGCGTCAGCTCTGGGGCCAACGTCCTGACTTTC
size: .; D: .; V: TRBV29-1; J: TRBJ2-7; CDR3: CSVELDRYPYEQYF; DNA: TGCAGCGTTGAGCTTGACAGGTACCCCTACGAGCAGTACTTC
size: once; D: .; V: TRBV6-5; J: TRBJ2-2; CDR3: CASSYSTRGNTGELFF; DNA: TGTGCCAGCAGTTACTCGACCAGGGGGAACACCGGGGAGCTGTTTTTT
size: once; D: .; V: TRBV19; J: TRBJ1-5; CDR3: CASSTPEGPQHF; DNA: TGTGCCAGTAGTACCCCGGAGGGGCCCCAGCATTTT
size: few; D: .; V: TRBV18; J: TRBJ2-7; CDR3: CASSPDSSYEQYF; DNA: TGTGCCAGCTCCCCGGACAGCTCCTACGAGCAGTACTTC
size: .; D: TRBD2; V: TRBV5-1; J: TRBJ2-7; CDR3: CASNPTSGRAGNSYEQYF; DNA: TGCGCCAGCAATCCGACTAGCGGGAGGGCGGGGAACTCCTACGAGCAGTACTTC
size: .; D: .; V: TRBV27; J: TRBJ1-2; CDR3: CASRGGGVDTFYGYTF; DNA: TGTGCCAGCAGGGGCGGGGGGGTAGATACTTTCTATGGCTACACCTTC
size: .; D: .; V: TRBV19; J: TRBJ1-1; CDR3: CASRPVNSNAEAFF; DNA: TGTGCCAGTAGGCCGGTCAATTCGAACGCTGAAGCTTTCTTT
size: .; D: .; V: TRBV11-2; J: TRBJ1-3; CDR3: CASSLSSVSGNTIYF; DNA: TGTGCCAGCAGCTTATCGTCGGTCTCTGGAAACACCATATATTTT
size: .; D: .; V: TRBV6-1; J: TRBJ1-5; CDR3: CVSRSVSNQPQHF; DNA: TGTGTATCCCGCTCAGTAAGCAATCAGCCCCAGCATTTT
size: .; D: .; V: TRBV19; J: TRBJ2-7; CDR3: CASSSTGGRQGLVSYEQYF; DNA: TGTGCCAGTAGTTCAACGGGCGGGAGACAGGGGTTGGTGTCCTACGAGCAGTACTTC
size: .; D: .; V: TRBV28; J: TRBJ2-1; CDR3: CASKLNRGRHGGRSYNEQFF; DNA: TGTGCCAGCAAATTAAACCGGGGCAGACACGGAGGGAGATCCTACAATGAGCAGTTCTTC
size: .; D: .; V: TRBV28; J: TRBJ1-4; CDR3: CASSLSAATNEKLFF; DNA: TGTGCCAGCAGTTTATCGGCAGCCACTAATGAAAAACTGTTTTTT
size: .; D: .; V: TRBV20-1; J: TRBJ1-1; CDR3: CSAGTALEAFF; DNA: TGCAGTGCTGGGACGGCCCTCGAAGCTTTCTTT
size: .; D: .; V: TRBV27; J: TRBJ2-2; CDR3: CASSFWTVHNTGELFF; DNA: TGTGCCAGCAGTTTTTGGACAGTTCATAACACCGGGGAGCTGTTTTTT
size: .; D: .; V: TRBV29-1; J: TRBJ2-7; CDR3: CSANLWRSYEQYF; DNA: TGCAGCGCCAACCTCTGGCGATCCTACGAGCAGTACTTC
size: .; D: .; V: TRBV7-7; J: TRBJ1-1; CDR3: CASSLEAFF; DNA: TGTGCCAGCAGCTTAGAAGCTTTCTTT
size: .; D: TRBD1; V: TRBV28; J: TRBJ1-5; CDR3: CASSFKGQGVNQPQHF; DNA: TGTGCCAGCAGTTTTAAGGGACAGGGAGTGAATCAGCCCCAGCATTTT
size: .; D: .; V: TRBV4-2; J: TRBJ1-4; CDR3: CASSQSRGGGDDEKLFF; DNA: TGTGCCAGCAGCCAAAGCCGGGGTGGGGGCGATGATGAAAAACTGTTTTTT
size: .; D: .; V: TRBV18; J: TRBJ2-7; CDR3: CASSPGTNEQYF; DNA: TGTGCCAGCTCACCCGGGACGAACGAGCAGTACTTC
size: once; D: .; V: TRBV29-1; J: TRBJ1-1; CDR3: CSVGSDTEAFF; DNA: TGCAGCGTTGGTTCGGACACTGAAGCTTTCTTT
size: once; D: .; V: TRBV7-2; J: TRBJ2-2; CDR3: CASSLAAGARGELFF; DNA: TGTGCCAGCAGCTTAGCGGCGGGGGCCCGCGGGGAGCTGTTTTTT
size: .; D: TRBD1; V: TRBV6-6; J: TRBJ2-7; CDR3: CASSSTGQISYEQYF; DNA: TGTGCCAGCAGTTCAACGGGACAGATCTCCTACGAGCAGTACTTC
size: .; D: .; V: TRBV5-1; J: TRBJ1-2; CDR3: CASSRQDRLYGYTF; DNA: TGCGCCAGCAGCCGTCAGGACCGACTCTATGGCTACACCTTC